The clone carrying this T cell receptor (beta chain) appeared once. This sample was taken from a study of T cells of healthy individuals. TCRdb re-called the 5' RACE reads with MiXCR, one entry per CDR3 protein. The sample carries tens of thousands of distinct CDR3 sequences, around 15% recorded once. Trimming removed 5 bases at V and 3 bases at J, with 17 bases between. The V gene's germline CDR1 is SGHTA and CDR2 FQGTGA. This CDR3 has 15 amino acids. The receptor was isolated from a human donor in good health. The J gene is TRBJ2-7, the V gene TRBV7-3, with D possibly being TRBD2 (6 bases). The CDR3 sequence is CASSLVDGGVYEQYF. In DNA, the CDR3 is TGTGCCAGCAGCCTAGTCGACGGAGGGGTCTACGAGCAGTACTTC. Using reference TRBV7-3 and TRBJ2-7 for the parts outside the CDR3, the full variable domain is GAGVSQTPSNKVTEKGKYVELRCDPISGHTALYWYRQSLGQGPEFLIYFQGTGAADDSGLPNDRFFAVRPEGSVSTLKIQRTERGDSAVYLCASSLVDGGVYEQYFGPGTRLTVT.